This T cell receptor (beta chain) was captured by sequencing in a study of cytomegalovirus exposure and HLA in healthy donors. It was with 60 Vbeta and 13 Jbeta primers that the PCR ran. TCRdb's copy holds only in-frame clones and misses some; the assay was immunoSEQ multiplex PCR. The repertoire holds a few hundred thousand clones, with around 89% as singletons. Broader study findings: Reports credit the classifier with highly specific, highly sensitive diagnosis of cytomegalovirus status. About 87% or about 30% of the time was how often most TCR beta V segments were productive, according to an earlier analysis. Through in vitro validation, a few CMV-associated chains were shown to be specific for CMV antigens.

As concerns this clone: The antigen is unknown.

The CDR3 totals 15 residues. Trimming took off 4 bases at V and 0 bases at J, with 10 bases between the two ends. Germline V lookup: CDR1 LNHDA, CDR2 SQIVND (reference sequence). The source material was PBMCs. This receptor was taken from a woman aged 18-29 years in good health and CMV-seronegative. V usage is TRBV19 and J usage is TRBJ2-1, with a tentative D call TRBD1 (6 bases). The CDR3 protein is CASSTGQFSYNEQFF. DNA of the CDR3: TGTGCCAGTAGTACCGGACAGTTCTCCTACAATGAGCAGTTCTTC.